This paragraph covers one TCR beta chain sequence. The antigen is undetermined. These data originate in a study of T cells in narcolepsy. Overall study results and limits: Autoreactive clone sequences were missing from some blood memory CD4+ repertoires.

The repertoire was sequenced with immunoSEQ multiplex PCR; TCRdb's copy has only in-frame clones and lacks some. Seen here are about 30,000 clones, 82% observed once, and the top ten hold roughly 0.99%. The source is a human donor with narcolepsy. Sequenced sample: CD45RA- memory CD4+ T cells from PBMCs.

CDR3 nucleotides: TGCGCCAGCAGCCCAAGGCAAGAACCCGGGGAGCTGTTTTTT. This translates into CASSPRQEPGELFF. The chain carries TRBV5-1 and TRBJ2-2, with D unclear. The CDR3 spans 14 residues. In germline, CDR1 is SGHRS, CDR2 YFSETQ. Trimming cost V 4 bases and J 6 bases, with 13 bases left between them. The full variable domain, completed using reference TRBV5-1 and TRBJ2-2, is KAGVTQTPRYLIKTRGQQVTLSCSPISGHRSVSWYQQTPGQGLQFLFEYFSETQRNKGNFPGRFSGRQFSNSRSEMNVSTLELGDSALYLCASSPRQEPGELFFGEGSRLTVL.